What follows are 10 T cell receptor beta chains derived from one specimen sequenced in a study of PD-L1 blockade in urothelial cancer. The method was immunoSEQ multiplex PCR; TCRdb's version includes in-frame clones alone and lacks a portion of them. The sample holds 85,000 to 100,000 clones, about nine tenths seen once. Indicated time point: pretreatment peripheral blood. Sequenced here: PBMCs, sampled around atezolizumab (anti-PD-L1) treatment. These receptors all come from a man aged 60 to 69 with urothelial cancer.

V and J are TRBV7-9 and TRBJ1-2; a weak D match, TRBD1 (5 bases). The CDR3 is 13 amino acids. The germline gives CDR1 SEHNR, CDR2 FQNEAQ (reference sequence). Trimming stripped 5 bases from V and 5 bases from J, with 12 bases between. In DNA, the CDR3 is TGTGCCAGCAGCCCGGGGGAAGGTTATGGCTACACCTTC. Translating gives CASSPGEGYGYTF. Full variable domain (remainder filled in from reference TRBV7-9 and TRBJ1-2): DTGVSQNPRHKITKRGQNVTFRCDPISEHNRLYWYRQTLGQGPEFLTYFQNEAQLEKSRLLSDRFSAERPKGSFSTLEIQRTEQGDSAMYLCASSPGEGYGYTFGSGTRLTVV.

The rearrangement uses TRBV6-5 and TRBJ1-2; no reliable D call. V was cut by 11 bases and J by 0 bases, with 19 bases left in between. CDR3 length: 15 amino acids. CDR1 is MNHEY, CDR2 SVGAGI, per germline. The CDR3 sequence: CAGSLLSLTNYGYTF. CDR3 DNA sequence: TGTGCCGGCTCCCTGCTCAGTTTAACTAACTATGGCTACACCTTC.

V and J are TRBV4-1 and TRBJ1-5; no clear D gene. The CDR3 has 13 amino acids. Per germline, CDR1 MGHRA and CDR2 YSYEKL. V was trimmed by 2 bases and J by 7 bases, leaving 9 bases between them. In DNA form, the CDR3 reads TGCGCCAGCAGCCAAAAGGAGGCCCAGCCCCAGCATTTT. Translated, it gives CASSQKEAQPQHF.

The CDR3 here is CASSSERGEQYF. CDR3 DNA: TGTGCCAGCAGTTCTGAGCGGGGGGAGCAGTACTTC. This chain joins TRBV2 and TRBJ2-7; 8 nucleotides agree with TRBD2. There are 12 residues in the CDR3. The J segment lost 7 bases and the V segment lost 5 bases, leaving 4 bases of the junction unmatched. CDR1 and CDR2 (germline): SNHLY, FYNNEI. The variable domain in full, with the rest retrieved from reference TRBV2 and TRBJ2-7, is EPEVTQTPSHQVTQMGQEVILRCVPISNHLYFYWYRQILGQKVEFLVSFYNNEISEKSEIFDDQFSVERPDGSNFTLKIRSTKLEDSAMYFCASSSERGEQYFGPGTRLTVT.

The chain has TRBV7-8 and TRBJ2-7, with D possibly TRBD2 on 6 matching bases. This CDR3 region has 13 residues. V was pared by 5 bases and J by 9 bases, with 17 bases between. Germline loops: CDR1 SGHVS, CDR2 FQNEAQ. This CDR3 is CASSPPGVGRQYF. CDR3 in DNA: TGTGCCAGCAGCCCCCCGGGGGTCGGCAGGCAGTACTTC.

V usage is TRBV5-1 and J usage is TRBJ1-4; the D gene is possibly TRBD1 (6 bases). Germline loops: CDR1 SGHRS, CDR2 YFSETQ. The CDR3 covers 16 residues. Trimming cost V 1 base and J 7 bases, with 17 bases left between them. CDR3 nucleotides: TGCGCCAGCAGCTTGATATTTGGGGGCCGGGTTGAAAAACTGTTTTTT. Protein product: CASSLIFGGRVEKLFF.

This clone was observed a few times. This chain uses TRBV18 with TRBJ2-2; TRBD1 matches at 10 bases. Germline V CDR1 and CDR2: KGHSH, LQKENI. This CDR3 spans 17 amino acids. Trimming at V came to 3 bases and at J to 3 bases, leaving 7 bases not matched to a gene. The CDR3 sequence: CASSPQTGGIHTGELFF. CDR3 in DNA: TGTGCCAGCTCACCCCAGACAGGGGGCATTCACACCGGGGAGCTGTTTTTT.

The CDR3 DNA follows: TGTGCCAGCAGCTTAGGAGGGAGGGCCGAGCAGTACTTC. This translates into CASSLGGRAEQYF. The chain joins TRBV5-6 to TRBJ2-7, with 7 bases fitting TRBD2. V was clipped by 2 bases and J by 6 bases; unmatched bases: 5. Germline V gene lookup returns CDR1 SGHDT and CDR2 YYEEEE. This CDR3 comprises 13 residues.

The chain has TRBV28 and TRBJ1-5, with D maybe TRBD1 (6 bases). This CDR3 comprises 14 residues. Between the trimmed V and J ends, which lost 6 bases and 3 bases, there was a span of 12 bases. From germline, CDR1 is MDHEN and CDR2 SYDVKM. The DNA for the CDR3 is TGTGCCAGCAGCCCCGGGACACCCAATCAGCCCCAGCATTTT. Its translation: CASSPGTPNQPQHF.

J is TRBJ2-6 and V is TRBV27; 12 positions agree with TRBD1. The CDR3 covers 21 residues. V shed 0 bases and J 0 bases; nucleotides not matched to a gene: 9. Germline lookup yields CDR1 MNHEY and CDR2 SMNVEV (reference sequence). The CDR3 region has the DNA TGTGCCAGCAGTTTATCAATGGGACAGGGGGCACATTACTCTGGGGCCAACGTCCTGACTTTC. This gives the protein CASSLSMGQGAHYSGANVLTF.